The 5 T cell receptor beta chains below were found in one sample sequenced in a study of control samples from healthy donors and cancer patients. Only in-frame clones appear in the TCRdb table, and some are missing; sequencing was by immunoSEQ multiplex PCR. In the table there are about 130,000 clones, around 92% of which are singletons. The specimen sequenced was PBMCs. All receptors derive from a man of 80 years or more with head and neck cancer.

The chain has TRBV9 and TRBJ2-7, with D possibly called TRBD1 or TRBD2 (5 bases each). V was pared by 3 bases and J by 0 bases, with 16 bases between. This CDR3 is 16 amino acids long. CDR1 and CDR2 (germline): SGDLS, YYNGEE. This chain's CDR3 is CASSGPASGHSYEQYF. DNA of the CDR3: TGTGCCAGCAGCGGTCCCGCGAGCGGACACTCCTACGAGCAGTACTTC.

The chain has TRBV5-1 and TRBJ2-1; D perhaps matches TRBD1 (5 bases). This CDR3 contains 17 residues. Trimming removed 5 bases at V and 2 bases at J, with 20 bases between. From germline, CDR1 is SGHRS and CDR2 YFSETQ. The CDR3 sequence is CASRTSPGLFPYNEQFF. The CDR3 DNA sequence: TGCGCCAGCAGAACAAGCCCAGGGCTTTTCCCCTACAATGAGCAGTTCTTC.

The gene calls are TRBV9 and TRBJ1-2; TRBD1 agrees at 7 bases. The junction had 10 bases not matched to a gene; V was cut back by 4 bases and J by 4 bases. Germline-derived CDR1 and CDR2 are SGDLS and YYNGEE. This CDR3 has 15 amino acids. The CDR3 protein is CASSPRGTALYGYTF. The CDR3, as DNA: TGTGCCAGCAGCCCCCGAGGGACAGCCCTCTATGGCTACACCTTC.

This sequence joins TRBV2 and TRBJ1-6, with D possibly being TRBD1 (6 bases). This CDR3 region has 13 residues. Germline CDR1 reads SNHLY; CDR2 reads FYNNEI. Trimming shortened V by 7 bases and J by 9 bases, and 13 bases separated the two germline ends. The CDR3 spells CASIKGDASPLHF. The CDR3 DNA is TGTGCCAGCATCAAGGGGGATGCTTCACCCCTCCACTTT.

This clone was detected only a few times. This chain uses TRBV30 with TRBJ1-5; D is unclear. This CDR3 region has 12 residues. Between the trimmed V and J ends, which lost 3 bases and 9 bases, there was a span of 12 bases. Per the germline V gene, CDR1 is GTSNPN and CDR2 is SVGIG (reference sequence). CDR3 sequence (DNA): TGTGCCTGGAGGTCGGGCGAGGGGCCCCAGCATTTT. Translated, it gives CAWRSGEGPQHF.